The present TCR beta chain was sequenced within a study of T-cell reconstitution after alpha-beta-depleted transplantation in children (dated by TCRdb to between 2015 and 2016). Notes on the research overall: T-cell immune reconstitution after TCRalphabeta/CD19-depleted allogeneic hematopoietic cell transplantation in children was quantitatively tracked in the study by means of TCR repertoire profiling.

Points on this clonotype: Its target antigen remains unknown. Base qualities were left out, and no much larger clone turns up one base away.

Broad study findings and their caveats: In some patients, the high TCRbeta diversity seen at day 60 was put down to recipient T cells and intrathymic progenitors that had survived conditioning. The apparently early recovery of alphabetaT-cell counts about two months after transplant reportedly depended on only several hundred rapidly expanded clones that came from non-depleted graft cells. The frequencies of hyperexpanded clones fell over the following months, and after one year, T-cell counts and TCRbeta diversity were mostly attributed to newly produced T cells.

Library construction relied on PCR. The sample was run on an Illumina HiSeq 2500. Molecular barcoding was employed in the preparation of TCR libraries, with unique molecular identifiers being used to normalize TCRbeta repertoire quantification. TCRdb reprocessed the public reads (quality trimming at Q25 with fastp, clone calling with MiXCR) and kept in-frame beta chains. Duplicate CDR3 protein sequences are folded into a single record with the most common DNA and genes. In all, the sample holds a few hundred thousand distinct CDR3 sequences, and 25% to 30% of those were seen once. The ten largest clonotypes hold just over 35% of the sample. The sample's treatment or condition label, in plain terms: allogeneic hematopoietic cell transplantation with graft depleted of TCRalphabeta T cells and CD19 B cells. TCRalphabeta/CD19-depleted allogeneic hematopoietic cell grafts were given to the transplant recipients, all of whom were children.

From the germline V gene, CDR1 is SGDLS and CDR2 is YYNGEE. The CDR3, from cysteine to phenylalanine, totals 16 residues. The sequence is cut down to CDR3 DNA, 48 bases in frame from base 1. Trimming takes 1 base from V and 5 bases from J, and the germline ends sit 15 bases apart. The V and J genes are TRBV9 and TRBJ2-2; the D gene cannot be resolved beyond TRBD1 or TRBD2, each matching 5 bases. This receptor was taken from a boy less than two years old with Wiskott-Aldrich syndrome, due to receive a stem cell transplant. The sequences come from PBMCs, collected before TCRalphabeta/CD19-depleted stem cell transplant. The nucleotide sequence is TGTGCCAGCAGCGTAATGGCTCAGGGAGTAACCGGGGAGCTGTTTTTT. Translated, it gives CASSVMAQGVTGELFF.